This T cell receptor beta chain emerged from a study of blood T cell repertoires in COVID-19. Study-level information: Samples of COVID-19 (acute and convalescent) were obtained from the United States, Italy and Spain. PBMCs, B-cell-depleted T cells, or T cells were the source of the cDNA or gDNA that made up the material.

Germline CDR1 and CDR2: SGHKS and YYEKEE (reference sequence). V shed 6 bases, J shed 11 bases, and the junction held 14 bases outside the gene matches. CDR3 length equals 14 residues. In the study's own analysis: From reference gene primer amplification, estimates of nucleated cell counts were derived. The repertoire was sequenced with immunoSEQ multiplex PCR; TCRdb's copy has only in-frame clones and lacks some. That table furnishes V, J and clone size, whereas the DNA furnished D and trimming. The sample shows some 240,000 clones, roughly 84% of them seen only once. The TCR was taken from a woman aged 40 to 50 who had recovered from COVID-19. The genes are TRBV5-5 and TRBJ1-1; TRBD1 matches at 9 bases. Sequencing was carried out using peripheral blood. The CDR3 sequence: CASNNPWDRADAFF. The CDR3 DNA reads as TGTGCCAGCAACAACCCGTGGGACAGGGCGGATGCTTTCTTT.